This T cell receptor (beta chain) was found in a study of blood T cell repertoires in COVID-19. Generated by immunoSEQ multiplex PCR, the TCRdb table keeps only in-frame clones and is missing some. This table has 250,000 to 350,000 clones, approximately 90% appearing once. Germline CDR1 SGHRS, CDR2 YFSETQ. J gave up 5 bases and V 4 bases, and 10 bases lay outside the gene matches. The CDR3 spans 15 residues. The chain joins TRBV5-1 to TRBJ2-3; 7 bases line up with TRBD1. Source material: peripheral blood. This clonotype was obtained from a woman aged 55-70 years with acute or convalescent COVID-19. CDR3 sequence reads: CASSIGQEGVDTQYF. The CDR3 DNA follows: TGCGCCAGCAGCATTGGACAGGAAGGGGTAGATACGCAGTATTTT.